The TCR beta chain under discussion was sequenced for a study of beta chain features in type 1 diabetes. The table lists this clone with a few counts. The sample has other DNA sequences that encode this CDR3 too. This CDR3 spans 12 amino acids. Germline CDR1 MDHEN, CDR2 SYDVKM. Trimming took off 5 bases at V and 7 bases at J, with 9 bases between the two ends. Sequencing targeted expressed TCRB transcripts, as all isolated RNA had been reverse transcribed. The assay was immunoSEQ multiplex PCR, and TCRdb's table has in-frame clones only and misses some. The top ten clones hold 0.02% to 0.025% of a sample with 850,000 to 900,000 clones, 17% of them seen once.

V gene TRBV28 combines with J gene TRBJ2-1; the D gene is possibly TRBD1 (6 bases). The receptor's source is a woman aged 18-29 years in good health. Sequenced sample: naive CD4+ T cells from blood. Here the CDR3 reads CASSRGYNEQFF. The CDR3 bases are TGTGCCAGCAGTAGGGGGTATAATGAGCAGTTCTTC.